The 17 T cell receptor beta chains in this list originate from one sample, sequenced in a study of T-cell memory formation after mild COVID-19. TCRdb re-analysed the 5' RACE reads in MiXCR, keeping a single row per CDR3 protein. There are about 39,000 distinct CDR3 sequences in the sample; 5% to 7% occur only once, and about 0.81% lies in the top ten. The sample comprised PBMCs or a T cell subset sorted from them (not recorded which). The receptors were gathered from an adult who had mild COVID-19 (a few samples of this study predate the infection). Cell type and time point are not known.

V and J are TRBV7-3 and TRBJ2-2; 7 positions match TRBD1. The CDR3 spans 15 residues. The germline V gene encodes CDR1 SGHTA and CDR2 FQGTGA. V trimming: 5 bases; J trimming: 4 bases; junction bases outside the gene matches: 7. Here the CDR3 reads CASSPRQGITGELFF. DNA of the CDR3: TGTGCCAGCAGCCCAAGACAGGGTATCACCGGGGAGCTGTTTTTT.

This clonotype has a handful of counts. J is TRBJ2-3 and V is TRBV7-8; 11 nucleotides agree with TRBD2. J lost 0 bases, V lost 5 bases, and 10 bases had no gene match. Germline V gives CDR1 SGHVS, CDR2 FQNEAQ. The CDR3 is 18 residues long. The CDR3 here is CASSPGLAVRPSTDTQYF. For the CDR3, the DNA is TGTGCCAGCAGCCCGGGACTAGCGGTACGTCCTAGCACAGATACGCAGTATTTT.

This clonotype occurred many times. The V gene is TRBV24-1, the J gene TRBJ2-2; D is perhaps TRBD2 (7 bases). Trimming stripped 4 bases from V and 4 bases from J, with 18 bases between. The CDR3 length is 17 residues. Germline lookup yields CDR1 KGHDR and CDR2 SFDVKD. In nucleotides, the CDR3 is TGTGCCACCAGTGACTCTACAGGGCGGGGGAGCACCGGGGAGCTGTTTTTT. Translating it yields CATSDSTGRGSTGELFF.

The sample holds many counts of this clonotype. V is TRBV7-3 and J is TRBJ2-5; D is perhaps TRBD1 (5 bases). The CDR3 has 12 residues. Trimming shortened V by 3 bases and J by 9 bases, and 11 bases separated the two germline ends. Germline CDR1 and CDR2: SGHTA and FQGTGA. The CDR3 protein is CASSFSGKPQYF. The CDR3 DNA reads TGTGCCAGCAGCTTCTCAGGGAAGCCCCAGTACTTC.

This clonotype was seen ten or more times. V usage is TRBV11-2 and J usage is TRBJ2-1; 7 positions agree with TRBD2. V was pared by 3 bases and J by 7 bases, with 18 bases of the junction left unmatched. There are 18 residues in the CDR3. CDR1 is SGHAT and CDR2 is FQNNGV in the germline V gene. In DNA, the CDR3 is TGTGCCAGCAGCTTCCCATCGGCCCTAGGACTAGTTCCTAATGAGCAGTTCTTC. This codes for CASSFPSALGLVPNEQFF. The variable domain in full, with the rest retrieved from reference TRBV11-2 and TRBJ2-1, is EAGVAQSPRYKIIEKRQSVAFWCNPISGHATLYWYQQILGQGPKLLIQFQNNGVVDDSQLPKDRFSAERLKGVDSTLKIQPAKLEDSAVYLCASSFPSALGLVPNEQFFGPGTRLTVL.

This CDR3 is CSATTDKRTYEQYF. CDR3 sequence (DNA): TGCAGTGCTACCACGGACAAAAGGACCTACGAGCAGTACTTC. The chain carries TRBV20-1 and TRBJ2-7; the D gene is possibly TRBD1 (5 bases). The CDR3 is 14 amino acids. Looked up from germline, CDR1 is DFQATT and CDR2 is SNEGSKA (reference sequence). The V gene lost 4 bases and the J gene lost 2 bases, with 15 bases spanning the gap.

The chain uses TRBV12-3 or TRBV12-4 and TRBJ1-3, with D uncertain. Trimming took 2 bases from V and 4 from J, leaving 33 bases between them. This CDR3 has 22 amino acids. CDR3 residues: CASSLPDRTVLDNGSGGNTIYF. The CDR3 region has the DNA TGTGCCAGCAGTTTACCCGATCGGACGGTCCTAGATAACGGCTCGGGCGGAAACACCATATATTTT.

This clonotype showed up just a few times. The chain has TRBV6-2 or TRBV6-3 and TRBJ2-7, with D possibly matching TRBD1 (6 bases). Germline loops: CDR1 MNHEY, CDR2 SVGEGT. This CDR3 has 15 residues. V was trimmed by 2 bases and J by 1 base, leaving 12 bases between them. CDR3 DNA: TGTGCCAGCAGTTACGGAGGCAGGGGATCCTACGAGCAGTACTTC. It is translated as CASSYGGRGSYEQYF.

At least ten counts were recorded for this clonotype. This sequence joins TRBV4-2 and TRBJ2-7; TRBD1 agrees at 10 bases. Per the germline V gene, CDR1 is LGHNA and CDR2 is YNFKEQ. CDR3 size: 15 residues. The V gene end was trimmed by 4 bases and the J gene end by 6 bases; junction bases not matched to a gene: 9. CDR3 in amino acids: CASSLEIGTGVEQYF. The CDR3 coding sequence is TGTGCCAGCAGCCTGGAGATCGGGACAGGGGTCGAGCAGTACTTC.

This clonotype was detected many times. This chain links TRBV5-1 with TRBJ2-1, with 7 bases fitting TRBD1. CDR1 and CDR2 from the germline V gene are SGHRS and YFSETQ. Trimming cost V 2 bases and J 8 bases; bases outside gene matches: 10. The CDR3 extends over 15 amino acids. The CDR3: CASSFVGGRSDEQFF. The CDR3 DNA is TGCGCCAGCAGCTTCGTAGGGGGCCGGTCGGATGAGCAGTTCTTC.

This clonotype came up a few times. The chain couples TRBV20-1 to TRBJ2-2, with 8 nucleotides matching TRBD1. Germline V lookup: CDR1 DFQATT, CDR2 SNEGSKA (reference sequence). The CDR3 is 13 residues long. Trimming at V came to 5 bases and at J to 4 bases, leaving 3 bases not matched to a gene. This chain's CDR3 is CSAQTGGTGELFF. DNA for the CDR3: TGCAGTGCTCAAACAGGGGGCACCGGGGAGCTGTTTTTT.

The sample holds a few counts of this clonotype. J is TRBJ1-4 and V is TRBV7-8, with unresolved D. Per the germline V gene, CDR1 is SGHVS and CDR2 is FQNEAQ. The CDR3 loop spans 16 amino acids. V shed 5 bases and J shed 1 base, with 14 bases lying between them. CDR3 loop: CASSTLGSLTNEKLFF. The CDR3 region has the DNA TGTGCCAGCAGCACCCTTGGGAGCCTAACTAATGAAAAACTGTTTTTT.

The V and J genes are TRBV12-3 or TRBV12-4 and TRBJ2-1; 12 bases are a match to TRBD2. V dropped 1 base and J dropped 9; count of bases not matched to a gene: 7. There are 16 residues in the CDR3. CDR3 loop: CASSLVLAGGPREQFF. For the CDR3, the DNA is TGTGCCAGCAGTTTAGTACTAGCGGGGGGTCCGCGTGAGCAGTTCTTC.

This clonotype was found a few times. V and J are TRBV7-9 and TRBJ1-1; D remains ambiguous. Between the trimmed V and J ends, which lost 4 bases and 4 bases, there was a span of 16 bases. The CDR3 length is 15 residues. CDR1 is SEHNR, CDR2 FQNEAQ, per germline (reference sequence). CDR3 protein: CASSSSRHKSTEAFF. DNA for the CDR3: TGTGCCAGCAGCTCCTCCCGACACAAATCCACTGAAGCTTTCTTT.

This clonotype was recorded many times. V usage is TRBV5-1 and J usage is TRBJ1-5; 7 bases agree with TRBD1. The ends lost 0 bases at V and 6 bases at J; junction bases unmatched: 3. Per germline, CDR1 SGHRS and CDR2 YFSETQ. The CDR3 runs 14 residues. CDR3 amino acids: CASSLGDSGQPQHF. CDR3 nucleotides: TGCGCCAGCAGCTTGGGGGACAGCGGTCAGCCCCAGCATTTT.

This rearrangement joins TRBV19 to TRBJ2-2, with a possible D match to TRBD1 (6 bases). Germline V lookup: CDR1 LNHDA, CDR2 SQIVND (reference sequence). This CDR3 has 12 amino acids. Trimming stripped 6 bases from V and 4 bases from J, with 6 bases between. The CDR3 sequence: CASRGATGELFF. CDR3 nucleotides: TGTGCCAGTAGGGGGGCCACCGGGGAGCTGTTTTTT.

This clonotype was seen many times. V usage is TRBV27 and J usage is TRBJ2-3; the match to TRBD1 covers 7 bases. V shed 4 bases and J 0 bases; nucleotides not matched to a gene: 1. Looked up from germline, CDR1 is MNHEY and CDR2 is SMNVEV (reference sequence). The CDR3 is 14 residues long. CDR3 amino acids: CASSWDRSTDTQYF. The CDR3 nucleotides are TGTGCCAGCAGTTGGGACAGAAGCACAGATACGCAGTATTTT.